The 19 T cell receptor beta chains below were found in one sample sequenced in a study of shared clonotypes between healthy human individuals. Assay: immunoSEQ multiplex PCR; the TCRdb copy retains only in-frame clones and omits some. The sample contains just under 350,000 clones, around four fifths of which appear only once. Sequencing was performed on memory CD4+ T cells sorted from blood. Subset: CD45RA-negative fraction. These receptors all come from a man under 40 in good health.

This clone was seen more than once but under ten times. The genes are TRBV18 and TRBJ2-7, with D possibly matching TRBD2 (7 bases). V was trimmed by 5 bases and J by 3 bases, leaving 14 bases between them. Germline loops: CDR1 KGHSH, CDR2 LQKENI. The CDR3 is 14 amino acids. In DNA, the CDR3 is TGTGCCAGCTCATACGGGGGGCGCTTCTACGAGCAGTACTTC. Translating it yields CASSYGGRFYEQYF.

This chain connects TRBV7-9 to TRBJ1-1, with TRBD1 identical over 9 bases. Germline V gene data show CDR1 as SEHNR and CDR2 as FQNEAQ (reference sequence). V shed 5 bases and J 3 bases; nucleotides not matched to a gene: 7. CDR3 length: 15 residues. CDR3 nucleotide sequence: TGTGCCAGCAGCCTCTGGACAGGGGTAGACACTGAAGCTTTCTTT. It encodes CASSLWTGVDTEAFF.

In the case of this clone: The identical CDR3 is also encoded by other nucleotide sequences in the sample. The chain carries TRBV6-5 and TRBJ2-3; 8 bases line up with TRBD2. This CDR3 contains 13 residues. CDR1 and CDR2 from the germline V gene are MNHEY and SVGAGI. The ends lost 2 bases at V and 5 bases at J; junction bases unmatched: 0. The CDR3 sequence is CASSYLAGDTQYF. The CDR3 nucleotides are TGTGCCAGCAGTTACCTAGCGGGAGATACGCAGTATTTT.

The J gene is TRBJ2-2, the V gene TRBV12-5; TRBD1 matches 9 bases. After removal of 4 bases from V and 3 bases from J, the junction contained 6 bases not matched to a gene. Germline-derived CDR1 and CDR2 are LGHNT and FRNRAP. The CDR3 sequence is 16 residues long. CDR3 DNA: TGTGCTAGTGGTTCGGGGACAGGGTTTGACACCGGGGAGCTGTTTTTT. Its protein is CASGSGTGFDTGELFF. The variable domain in full, completed from reference TRBV12-5 and TRBJ2-2, reads DARVTQTPRHKVTEMGQEVTMRCQPILGHNTVFWYRQTMMQGLELLAYFRNRAPLDDSGMPKDRFSAEMPDATLATLKIQPSEPRDSAVYFCASGSGTGFDTGELFFGEGSRLTVL.

This chain joins TRBV7-2 and TRBJ2-7; D gene ambiguous. V lost 1 base, J lost 3 bases, and 13 bases lay in between. CDR3 length: 15 residues. The V gene's germline CDR1 is SGHTA and CDR2 FQGNSA. Here the CDR3 reads CASSLVSSGNYEQYF. CDR3 bases: TGTGCCAGCAGCTTAGTGAGCAGTGGCAACTACGAGCAGTACTTC.

This clone was observed at least ten times. The same CDR3 is also encoded by other DNA sequences in this sample. This chain joins TRBV5-5 and TRBJ1-5; D is undetermined. Looked up from germline, CDR1 is SGHKS and CDR2 is YYEKEE (reference sequence). The CDR3 length is 14 residues. Trimming cost V 0 bases and J 4 bases, with 8 bases left between them. The CDR3, as DNA: TGTGCCAGCAGCTTGGAAGCCGGTAATCAGCCCCAGCATTTT. This translates into CASSLEAGNQPQHF.

The rearrangement uses TRBV5-1 and TRBJ2-7; D tentatively fits TRBD1 or TRBD2 (5 bases each). Trimming removed 1 base at V and 1 base at J, with 12 bases between. The CDR3 covers 15 residues. Germline assignment: CDR1 SGHRS and CDR2 YFSETQ. This chain's CDR3 is CASSLSRDGSYEQYF. Here the CDR3 DNA reads TGCGCCAGCAGCTTGTCCCGGGACGGTTCCTACGAGCAGTACTTC. Based on the CDR3 plus reference TRBV5-1 and TRBJ2-7, the full variable domain is KAGVTQTPRYLIKTRGQQVTLSCSPISGHRSVSWYQQTPGQGLQFLFEYFSETQRNKGNFPGRFSGRQFSNSRSEMNVSTLELGDSALYLCASSLSRDGSYEQYFGPGTRLTVT.

About this clone itself: An end of the junction differs from the germline gene, which may be a read error. The J gene is TRBJ2-5, the V gene TRBV9; D gene ambiguous. Germline V gives CDR1 SGDLS, CDR2 YYNGEE. The CDR3 contains 12 residues. The DNA of the CDR3 is TGTGCCAGCAGCGCGAGTCAAGGGACCCAGTACTTC. This translates into CASSASQGTQYF.

Here the CDR3 reads CASSLDRISGNTIYF. CDR3 nucleotides: TGTGCCAGCAGCTTAGACAGAATCTCTGGAAACACCATATATTTT. The chain employs TRBV5-6 and TRBJ1-3; possible D gene TRBD1, 5 bases. The CDR3 has 15 amino acids. Germline assignment: CDR1 SGHDT and CDR2 YYEEEE. V lost 2 bases and J 0 bases, leaving 9 bases between the germline ends.

This chain joins TRBV19 and TRBJ2-1; 7 bases fit TRBD2. The ends lost 7 bases at V and 3 bases at J; junction bases unmatched: 12. The CDR3 extends over 16 amino acids. Germline V gene data show CDR1 as LNHDA and CDR2 as SQIVND (reference sequence). The CDR3 DNA follows: TGTGCCAGTAAGATGGGAGGGCTAGCGGTCTACAATGAGCAGTTCTTC. Its protein product is CASKMGGLAVYNEQFF.

V gene TRBV21-1 combines with J gene TRBJ2-3. TRBV21-1 is assigned pseudogene status. The CDR3 covers 18 residues. CDR3 region: CASSKAFEGGISTDTQYF. In nucleotides, the CDR3 is TGTGCCAGCAGCAAAGCCTTCGAGGGGGGTATTAGCACAGATACGCAGTATTTT.

To note about this clone: This may come from a read error, since a much larger clone is one base off. V is TRBV6-1 and J is TRBJ2-3; 9 bases fit TRBD2. The junction had 6 bases not matched to a gene; V was cut back by 6 bases and J by 2 bases. The CDR3 consists of 15 residues. Germline V lookup: CDR1 MNHNS, CDR2 SASEGT. The CDR3 region has the DNA TGTGCCAGCAGCCTACTAGCGGGCCCCACAGATACGCAGTATTTT. It encodes CASSLLAGPTDTQYF.

This clone was counted many times. V is TRBV6-1 and J is TRBJ1-4; D not certain. Germline V CDR1 and CDR2: MNHNS, SASEGT. The germline V and J ends were trimmed by 9 bases and 3 bases, with 14 bases remaining between them. The CDR3 covers 14 residues. The CDR3 DNA reads TGTGCCAGTCGCGATCGAGAACCTAATGAAAAACTGTTTTTT. This translates into CASRDREPNEKLFF.

The rearrangement joins TRBV5-6 to TRBJ2-7; 7 nucleotides agree with TRBD2. Trimming at V came to 4 bases and at J to 1 base, leaving 8 bases not matched to a gene. The CDR3 runs to 15 residues. Germline CDR1 is SGHDT and CDR2 is YYEEEE. The CDR3 DNA sequence: TGTGCCAGCAGCCCGGCGGGGGATCGGTCCTACGAGCAGTACTTC. Translating it yields CASSPAGDRSYEQYF.

V is TRBV7-8 and J is TRBJ2-1, with 12 bases that match TRBD2. In germline, CDR1 is SGHVS, CDR2 FQNEAQ. The V and J ends lost 1 base and 9 bases, in that order; junction bases with no gene match: 10. The CDR3 is 17 amino acids. CDR3 in amino acids: CASSLVPSGRAVSEQFF. The CDR3 nucleotides are TGTGCCAGCAGCTTAGTCCCTAGCGGGAGGGCTGTCAGTGAGCAGTTCTTC. Full variable domain (missing parts from reference TRBV7-8 and TRBJ2-1): GAGVSQSPRYKVAKRGQDVALRCDPISGHVSLFWYQQALGQGPEFLTYFQNEAQLDKSGLPSDRFFAERPEGSVSTLKIQRTQQEDSAVYLCASSLVPSGRAVSEQFFGPGTRLTVL.

At least ten counts were recorded for this clone. The chain combines TRBV2 with TRBJ2-3; no clear D. The V and J ends lost 5 bases and 5 bases respectively, with 11 bases between them. From germline, CDR1 is SNHLY and CDR2 FYNNEI. The CDR3 consists of 13 residues. This CDR3 reads CASSIDRGDTQYF. The DNA for the CDR3 is TGTGCCAGCAGTATAGATCGTGGAGATACGCAGTATTTT.

The J gene is TRBJ2-2, the V gene TRBV7-9; D unclear. The V gene's germline CDR1 is SEHNR and CDR2 FQNEAQ (reference sequence). V was shortened by 2 bases and J by 5 bases, with 9 bases between the two germline ends. The CDR3 has 14 amino acids. CDR3 protein: CASSLKSPTGELFF. In nucleotides, the CDR3 is TGTGCCAGCAGCTTAAAGTCACCGACCGGGGAGCTGTTTTTT.

The rearrangement uses TRBV7-3 and TRBJ1-2, with TRBD1 matching over 9 bases. The J segment lost 7 bases and the V segment lost 1 base, leaving 13 bases of the junction unmatched. Germline CDR1 reads SGHTA; CDR2 reads FQGTGA. The CDR3 length is 17 residues. The CDR3 nucleotides read TGTGCCAGCAGCTTAAATCGGGAGCGGACAGGGGCGTCTGGCTACACCTTC. Amino acids: CASSLNRERTGASGYTF.

Regarding this clone: Other DNA variants within this sample encode the same CDR3. The J gene is TRBJ1-5, the V gene TRBV7-2; no clear D. The germline V gene has CDR1 SGHTA and CDR2 FQGNSA. Trimming removed 6 bases from V and 1 base from J, with 7 bases in between. The CDR3 spans 13 residues. The CDR3 DNA is TGTGCCAGCAGGGAAAACAGCAATCAGCCCCAGCATTTT. Its protein is CASRENSNQPQHF.